This T cell receptor (beta chain) derives from a study of blood T cell repertoires in COVID-19. Study as a whole: Collection of acute and convalescent COVID-19 samples took place in the United States, Italy and Spain.

The germline gives CDR1 LGHDT, CDR2 YNNKEL (reference sequence). Between the trimmed V and J ends, which lost 3 bases and 1 base, there was a span of 16 bases. This CDR3 comprises 17 residues. In the authors' workflow: Amplifying reference gene primers gave estimates of nucleated cell counts. The repertoire was sequenced with immunoSEQ multiplex PCR; TCRdb's copy has only in-frame clones and lacks some. V and J calls and clone size are copied from that table; D and trimming were computed from the DNA. The sample holds some 170,000 clones, 82% seen once. V is TRBV3-1 (or the pseudogene TRBV3-2) and J is TRBJ2-4; no firm D call. Sample: peripheral blood. The clonotype comes from a woman in her 70s with acute or convalescent COVID-19. The CDR3 reads CASSHTTATDAKNIQYF. CDR3 nucleotide sequence: TGTGCCAGCAGCCATACGACGGCTACAGACGCCAAAAACATTCAGTACTTC.